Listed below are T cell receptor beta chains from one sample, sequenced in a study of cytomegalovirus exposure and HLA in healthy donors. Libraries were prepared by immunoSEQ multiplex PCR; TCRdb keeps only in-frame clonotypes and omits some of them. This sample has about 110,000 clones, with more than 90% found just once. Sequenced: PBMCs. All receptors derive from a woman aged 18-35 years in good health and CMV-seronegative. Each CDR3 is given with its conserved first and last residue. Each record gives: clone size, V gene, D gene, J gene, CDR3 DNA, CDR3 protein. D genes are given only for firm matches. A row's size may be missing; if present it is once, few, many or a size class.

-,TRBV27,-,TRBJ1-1,TGTGCCAGCAGTTTACGGGTGTGGAACACTGAAGCTTTCTTT,CASSLRVWNTEAFF
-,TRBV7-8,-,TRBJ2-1,TGTGCCAGCAGCACTAGGGGGGGAGGTTATGAGCAGTTCTTC,CASSTRGGGYEQFF
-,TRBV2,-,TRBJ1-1,TGTGCCAGCAGGCAGACAGAGATGAACACTGAAGCTTTCTTT,CASRQTEMNTEAFF
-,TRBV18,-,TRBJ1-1,TGTGCCAGCTCACCCCGGGGAGTCACCAGTACTAACACTGAAGCTTTCTTT,CASSPRGVTSTNTEAFF
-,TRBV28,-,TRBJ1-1,TGTGCCAGCAACCCCACAGGGACCGCCACTGAAGCTTTCTTT,CASNPTGTATEAFF
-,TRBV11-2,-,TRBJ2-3,TGTGCCAGCAGCTTAGAACTTGTAGGTAGCACGCAGTATTTT,CASSLELVGSTQYF
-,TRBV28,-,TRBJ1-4,TGTGCCAGCAGGAGGGGGGGTGGTGAAAAACTGTTTTTT,CASRRGGGEKLFF
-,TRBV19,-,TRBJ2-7,TGTGCCAGTAGTGTTCCGGGACATAAGCAGTACTTC,CASSVPGHKQYF
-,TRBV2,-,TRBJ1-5,TGTGCCAGCAGCGCTGACAATAGCAATCAGCCCCAGCATTTT,CASSADNSNQPQHF
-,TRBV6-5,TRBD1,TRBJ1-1,TGTGCCAGCAGTTACCAGGGGGGAAACACTGAAGCTTTCTTT,CASSYQGGNTEAFF
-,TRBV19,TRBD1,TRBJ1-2,TGTGCCAGCGGCACAGGGGGCAGTGGGAACTATGGCTACACCTTC,CASGTGGSGNYGYTF
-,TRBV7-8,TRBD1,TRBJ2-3,TGTGCCAGCAGCCTAGAAGGGACAGGGATCTTTTCTTCAGATACGCAGTATTTT,CASSLEGTGIFSSDTQYF
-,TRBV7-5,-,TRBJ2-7,TGTGTCAGAAGCTTAGCGCCGGAGTGTGGCGGCGCGCACGAGCAGTACTTC,CVRSLAPECGGAHEQYF
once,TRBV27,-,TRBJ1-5,TGTGCCAGCAGTCCGCCGACAGGCAGTCAGCCCCAGCATTTT,CASSPPTGSQPQHF
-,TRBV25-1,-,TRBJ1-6,TGTGCCAGCAGTGATCACAGGGCGAACAGTAATTCACCCCTCCACTTT,CASSDHRANSNSPLHF
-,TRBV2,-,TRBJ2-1,TGTGCCAGCAGTGAACGGGGAGGCCACAATGAGCAGTTCTTC,CASSERGGHNEQFF
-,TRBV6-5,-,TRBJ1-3,TGTGCCAGCAGTCCCGACAGATACTCTGGAAACACCATATATTTT,CASSPDRYSGNTIYF
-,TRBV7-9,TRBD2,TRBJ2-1,TGTGCCAGCAGCTCCCGACGGACTAGCGGGGCACCAAATGGAGGTGAGCAGTTCTTC,CASSSRRTSGAPNGGEQFF
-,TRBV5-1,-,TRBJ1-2,TGCGCCAGCAGTCCGGGACCAGGGGACTATGGCTACACCTTC,CASSPGPGDYGYTF
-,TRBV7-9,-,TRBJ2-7,TGTGCCAGCAGCCATGTTTCCTACGAGCAGTACTTC,CASSHVSYEQYF
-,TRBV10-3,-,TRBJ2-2,TGTGCCATCAGTGACCTCGGGGGCACCGGGGAGCTGTTTTTT,CAISDLGGTGELFF
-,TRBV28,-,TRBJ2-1,TGTGCCACAAGGGTGACAGAGTACAATGAGCAGTTCTTC,CATRVTEYNEQFF
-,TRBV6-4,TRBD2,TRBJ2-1,TGTGCCAGCAGTGACTCGCCGGGGGGGTGGATGAATGAGCAGTTCTTC,CASSDSPGGWMNEQFF
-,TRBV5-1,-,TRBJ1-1,TGCGCCAGCGGTGAGAGGAACACTGAAGCTTTCTTT,CASGERNTEAFF
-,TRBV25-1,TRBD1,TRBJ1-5,TGTGCCAGCAGTGAATCCGGGACAGGAAATCAGCCCCAGCATTTT,CASSESGTGNQPQHF
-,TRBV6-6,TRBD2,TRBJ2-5,TGTGCCAGCAGTAACTCCCGGGGGGGACAAGAGACCCAGTACTTC,CASSNSRGGQETQYF
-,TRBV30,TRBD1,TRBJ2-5,TGTGCCTGGAGCCCGTGGACAGGGCAAGAGACCCAGTACTTC,CAWSPWTGQETQYF
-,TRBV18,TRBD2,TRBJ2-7,TGTGCCAGCTCACCACCGGCACTAGCGGGGGGGCGCGACGAGCAGTACTTC,CASSPPALAGGRDEQYF
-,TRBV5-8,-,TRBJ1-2,TGTGCCAGCAGCTTGGTGGGGGCAGGGGCGTATGGCTACACCTTC,CASSLVGAGAYGYTF
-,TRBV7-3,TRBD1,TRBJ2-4,TGTGCCAGCAGCCCAGGACAGGGGGTAAACATTCAGTACTTC,CASSPGQGVNIQYF
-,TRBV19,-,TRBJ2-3,TGTGCCAGTAGTAACTTCCTTTTTAGCACAGATACGCAGTATTTT,CASSNFLFSTDTQYF
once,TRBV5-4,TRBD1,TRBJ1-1,TGTGCCAGCAGCTTGTGGGGCAGGGGGCGTGAAAACACTGAAGCTTTCTTT,CASSLWGRGRENTEAFF
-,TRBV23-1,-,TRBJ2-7,TGCGCCAGCACCCCCCCCCAGGGGAGCTCCTACGAGCAGTACTTC,CASTPPQGSSYEQYF
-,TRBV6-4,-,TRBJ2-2,TGTGCCAGCAGTGATCGCACCGGGGAGCTGTTTTTT,CASSDRTGELFF
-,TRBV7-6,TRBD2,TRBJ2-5,TGTGCCAGCAGCTCCCATAGCGGGACTACCCTGATTGGTGAGACCCAGTACTTC,CASSSHSGTTLIGETQYF
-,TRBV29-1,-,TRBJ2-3,TGCAGCGTTGACCGAGGGAATACGCAGTATTTT,CSVDRGNTQYF
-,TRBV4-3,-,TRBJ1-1,TGCGCCAGCAGCCAAGATATTCCAGGGAACACTGAAGCTTTCTTT,CASSQDIPGNTEAFF
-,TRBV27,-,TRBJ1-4,TGTGCCAGCAGTCCCGGAGGGCGGGAAAAACTGTTTTTT,CASSPGGREKLFF
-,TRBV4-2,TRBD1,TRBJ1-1,TGTGCCAGCAGCCCGGGGACAGCTGAAGCTTTCTTT,CASSPGTAEAFF
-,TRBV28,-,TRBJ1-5,TGTGCCAGCAGTTTACGGGACTATAGCAATCAGCCCCAGCATTTT,CASSLRDYSNQPQHF
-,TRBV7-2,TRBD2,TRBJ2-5,TGTGCCAGCAGCTTAGTCGCTAGCGGAGAGACCCAGTACTTC,CASSLVASGETQYF
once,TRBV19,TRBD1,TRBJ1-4,TGTGCCAGTAGTATCCTCGGGACAGGGGGCGAAAAACTGTTTTTT,CASSILGTGGEKLFF
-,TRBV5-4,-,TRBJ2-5,TGTGCCAGCAGCTTGGCGGGGTACCAAGAGACCCAGTACTTC,CASSLAGYQETQYF
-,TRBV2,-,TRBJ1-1,TGTGCCAGCAGTGAATTAGGACAAAACACTGAAGCTTTCTTT,CASSELGQNTEAFF
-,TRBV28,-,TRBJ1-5,TGTGCCAGCACCTCCGCAGTGGGAGGAAATAGCAATCAGCCCCAGCATTTT,CASTSAVGGNSNQPQHF
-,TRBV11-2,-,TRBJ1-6,TGTGCCAGCAGCTTAGGCATGGGGCTCAATTCACCCCTCCACTTT,CASSLGMGLNSPLHF
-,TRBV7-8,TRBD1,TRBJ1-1,TGTGCCAGCAGCCCTTATATCGTGACAGGGGGTTTGAACACTGAAGCCAGGGAGGCTTTCTTT,CASSPYIVTGGLNTEAREAFF
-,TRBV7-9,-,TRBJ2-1,TGTGCCAGCAGCTTAAATGTCGGTGAGCAGTTCTTC,CASSLNVGEQFF
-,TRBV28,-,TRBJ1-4,TGTGCCAGCAGTTTAGGGGGGGCGGAGAATGAAAAACTGTTTTTT,CASSLGGAENEKLFF
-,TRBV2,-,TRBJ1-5,TGTGCCAGCAGTGAGGTGGGCAAACGCAGCAATCAGCCCCAGCATTTT,CASSEVGKRSNQPQHF
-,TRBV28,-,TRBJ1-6,TGTGCCAGCAGCCCGAACACGGAGTATAATTCACCCCTCCACTTT,CASSPNTEYNSPLHF
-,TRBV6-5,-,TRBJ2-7,TGTGCCAGCAGTCAGACAGTATACGAGCAGTACTTC,CASSQTVYEQYF
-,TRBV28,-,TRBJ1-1,TGTGCCAGCAGTCTCAACGGACAGTTGGAGGCTTTCTTT,CASSLNGQLEAFF
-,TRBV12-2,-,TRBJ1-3,TGTGCAAGTCGCTTAGAGGGGGTAGGGACCACTATTGGAAACACCATATATTTT,CASRLEGVGTTIGNTIYF
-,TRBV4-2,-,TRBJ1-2,TGTGCCAGCAGCCAAGAATCGCACAGGGCGAACATCTATGGCTACACCTTC,CASSQESHRANIYGYTF
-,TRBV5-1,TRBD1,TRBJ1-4,TGCGCCAGCAGTTTAGGACAGGGGGGAAATGAAAAACTGTTTTTT,CASSLGQGGNEKLFF
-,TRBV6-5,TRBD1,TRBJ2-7,TGTGCCAGCAGTTCGGGCAGGGGGAACGAGCAGTACTTC,CASSSGRGNEQYF
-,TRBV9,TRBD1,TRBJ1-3,TGTGCCAGCAGCTCGGGGACAGAGGGAAACACCATATATTTT,CASSSGTEGNTIYF
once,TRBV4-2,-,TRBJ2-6,TGTGCCAGCAGCCAAGATCCCGGGACAAAGGCTGGGGCCAACGTCCTGACTTTC,CASSQDPGTKAGANVLTF